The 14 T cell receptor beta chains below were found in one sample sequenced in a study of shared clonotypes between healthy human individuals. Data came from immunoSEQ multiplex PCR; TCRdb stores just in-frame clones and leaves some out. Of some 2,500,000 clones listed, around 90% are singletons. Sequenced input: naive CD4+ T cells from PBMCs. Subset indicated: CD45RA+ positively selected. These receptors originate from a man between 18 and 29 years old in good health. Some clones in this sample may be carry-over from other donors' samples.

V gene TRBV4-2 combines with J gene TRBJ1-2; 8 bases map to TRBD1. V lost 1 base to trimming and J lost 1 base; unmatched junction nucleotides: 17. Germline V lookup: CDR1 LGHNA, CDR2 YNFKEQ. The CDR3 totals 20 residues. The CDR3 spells CASSQVGRDRSWQINYGYTF. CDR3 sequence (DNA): TGTGCCAGCAGCCAAGTCGGCCGGGACAGGTCCTGGCAGATTAACTATGGCTACACCTTC.

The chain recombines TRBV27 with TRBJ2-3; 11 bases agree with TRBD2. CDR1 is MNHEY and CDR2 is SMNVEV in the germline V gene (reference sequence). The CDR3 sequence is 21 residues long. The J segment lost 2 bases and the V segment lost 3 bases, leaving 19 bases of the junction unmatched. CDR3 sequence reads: CASSFPAGTTSGIRVTDTQYF. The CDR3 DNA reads TGTGCCAGCAGTTTCCCCGCAGGGACGACTAGCGGGATCCGCGTCACAGATACGCAGTATTTT.

CDR3 loop: CSVEPGTSGVYNEQFF. The CDR3 DNA is TGCAGCGTTGAACCTGGGACTAGCGGGGTTTACAATGAGCAGTTCTTC. V gene TRBV29-1 combines with J gene TRBJ2-1; TRBD2 agrees at 13 bases. Germline assignment: CDR1 SQVTM and CDR2 ANQGSEA. Trimming removed 2 bases from V and 4 bases from J; junction bases left unmatched: 5. The CDR3 contains 16 residues.

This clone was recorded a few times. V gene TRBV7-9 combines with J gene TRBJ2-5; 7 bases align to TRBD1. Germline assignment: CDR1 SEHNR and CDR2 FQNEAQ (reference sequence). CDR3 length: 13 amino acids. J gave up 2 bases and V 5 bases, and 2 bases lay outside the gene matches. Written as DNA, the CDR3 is TGTGCCAGCAGCCCGGGACAGCAAGAGACCCAGTACTTC. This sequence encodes CASSPGQQETQYF.

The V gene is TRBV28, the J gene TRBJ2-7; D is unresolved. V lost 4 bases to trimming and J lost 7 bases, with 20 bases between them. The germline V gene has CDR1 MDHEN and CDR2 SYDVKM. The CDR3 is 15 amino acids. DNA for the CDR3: TGTGCCAGCAGTTGGTTTATAAGGTCGAAGGGTGAGCAGTACTTC. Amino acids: CASSWFIRSKGEQYF.

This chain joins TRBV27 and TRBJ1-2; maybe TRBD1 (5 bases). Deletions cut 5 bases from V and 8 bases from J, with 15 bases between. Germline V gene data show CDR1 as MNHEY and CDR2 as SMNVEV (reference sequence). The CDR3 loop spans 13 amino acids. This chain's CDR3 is CASSQNQGEGYTF. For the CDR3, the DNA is TGTGCCAGCAGTCAAAATCAGGGAGAGGGCTACACCTTC.

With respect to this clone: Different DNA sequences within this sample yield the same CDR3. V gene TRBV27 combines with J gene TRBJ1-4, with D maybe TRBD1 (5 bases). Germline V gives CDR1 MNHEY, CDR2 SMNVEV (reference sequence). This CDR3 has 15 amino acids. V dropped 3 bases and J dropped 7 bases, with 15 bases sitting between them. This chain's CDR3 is CASSLRGGSGEKLFF. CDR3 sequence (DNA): TGTGCCAGCAGTTTGAGGGGAGGGTCTGGTGAAAAACTGTTTTTT.

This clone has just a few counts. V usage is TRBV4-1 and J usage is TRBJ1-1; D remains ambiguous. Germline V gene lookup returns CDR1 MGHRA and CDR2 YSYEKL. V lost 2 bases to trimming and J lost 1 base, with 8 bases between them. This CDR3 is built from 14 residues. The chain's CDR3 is CASSQYVGNTEAFF. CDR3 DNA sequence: TGCGCCAGCAGCCAATACGTAGGGAACACTGAAGCTTTCTTT.

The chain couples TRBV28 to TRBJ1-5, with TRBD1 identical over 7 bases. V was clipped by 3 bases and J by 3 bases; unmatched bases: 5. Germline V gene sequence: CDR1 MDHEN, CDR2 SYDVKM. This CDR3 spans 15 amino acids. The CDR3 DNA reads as TGTGCCAGCAGTTTTGTGGGACAGAACAATCAGCCCCAGCATTTT. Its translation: CASSFVGQNNQPQHF.

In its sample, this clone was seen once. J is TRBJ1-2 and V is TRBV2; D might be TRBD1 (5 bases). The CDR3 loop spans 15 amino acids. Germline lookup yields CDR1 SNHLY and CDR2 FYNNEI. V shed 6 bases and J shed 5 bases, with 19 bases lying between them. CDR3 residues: CASSSMGLSGYGYTF. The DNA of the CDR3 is TGTGCCAGCAGCTCAATGGGGCTTTCTGGGTATGGCTACACCTTC.

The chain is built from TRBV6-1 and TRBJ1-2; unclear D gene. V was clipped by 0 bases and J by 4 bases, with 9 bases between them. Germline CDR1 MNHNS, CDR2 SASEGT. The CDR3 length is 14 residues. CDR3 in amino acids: CASSEARGRYGYTF. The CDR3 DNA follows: TGTGCCAGCAGTGAAGCGCGAGGCCGCTATGGCTACACCTTC.

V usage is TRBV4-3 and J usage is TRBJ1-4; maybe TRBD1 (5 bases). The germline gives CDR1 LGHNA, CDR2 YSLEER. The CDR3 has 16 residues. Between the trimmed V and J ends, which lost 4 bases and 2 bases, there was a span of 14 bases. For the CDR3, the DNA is TGCGCCAGCAGCCCTAAAGGGACCTTTACTAATGAAAAACTGTTTTTT. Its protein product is CASSPKGTFTNEKLFF.

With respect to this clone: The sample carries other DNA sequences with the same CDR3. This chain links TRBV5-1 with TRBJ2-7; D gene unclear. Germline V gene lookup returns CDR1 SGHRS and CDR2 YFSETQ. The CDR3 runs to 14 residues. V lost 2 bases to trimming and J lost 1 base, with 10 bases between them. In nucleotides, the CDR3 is TGCGCCAGCAGCTTAAGGTTGCGATCCTACGAGCAGTACTTC. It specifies CASSLRLRSYEQYF.

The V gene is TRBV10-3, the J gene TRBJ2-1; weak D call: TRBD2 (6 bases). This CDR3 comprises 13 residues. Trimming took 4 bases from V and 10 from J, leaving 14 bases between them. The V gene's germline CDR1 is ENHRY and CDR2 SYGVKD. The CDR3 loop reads CAISGRGAPEQFF. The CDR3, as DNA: TGTGCCATCAGTGGGCGGGGCGCGCCGGAGCAGTTCTTC.